The subject of this entry is one T cell receptor (beta chain). This sample was taken from a study of blood T cell repertoires in COVID-19. Across the study: There were acute and convalescent COVID-19 samples, and they came from the United States, Italy and Spain. PBMCs, B-cell-depleted T cells, or T cells provided the cDNA or gDNA that made up the material.

Original processing notes: For nucleated cells, counts were estimated from reference gene primer amplification. Measured with immunoSEQ multiplex PCR; TCRdb has only the in-frame clones, and not every one. That table is the source of V, J and clone size, and D and trimming were worked out from the DNA. The data hold 200,000 to 250,000 clones, with approximately 86% observed a single time. V lost 2 bases and J lost 7; bases outside the gene matches: 5. Germline V lookup: CDR1 SGDLS, CDR2 YYNGEE. CDR3 length equals 14 residues. Patients in Seattle were enrolled during active infection, then followed longitudinally.

The receptor's source is a woman aged 30 to 39 with COVID-19, enrolled during active disease. The sequencing input was peripheral blood. This rearrangement joins TRBV9 to TRBJ1-4; the match to TRBD1 covers 7 bases. The CDR3 reads CASSVGQGGEKLFF. In nucleotides, the CDR3 is TGTGCCAGCAGCGTGGGGCAGGGGGGTGAAAAACTGTTTTTT. The variable domain in full, completed from reference TRBV9 and TRBJ1-4, reads DSGVTQTPKHLITATGQRVTLRCSPRSGDLSVYWYQQSLDQGLQFLIQYYNGEERAKGNILERFSAQQFPDLHSELNLSSLELGDSALYFCASSVGQGGEKLFFGSGTQLSVL.